The clone carrying this T cell receptor (beta chain) was observed at least ten times. Its target is not known. The read terminates 3 residues ahead of where the CDR3 ends, so the germline J gene completes it. Control and CVID samples contributed equal amounts of genomic DNA. Assay: immunoSEQ multiplex PCR; the TCRdb copy retains only in-frame clones and omits some. The data show about 52,000 clones, with none appearing a single time. The entry originates in a study of T cell clonality in common variable immunodeficiency. CDR3 length equals 17 residues. Losses at the gene ends were 6 bases for V and 2 bases for J; bases not matched to a gene: 13. Germline assignment: CDR1 DFQATT and CDR2 SNEGSKA (reference sequence). General study points: Fewer deletions and N-nucleotide insertions were reportedly seen in common variable immunodeficiency TCR beta sequences.

Both groups were predominantly of Caucasian heritage. V gene TRBV20-1 combines with J gene TRBJ2-3, with 11 nucleotides matching TRBD2. This TCR was sampled from a person aged 18 to 75 in good health. The specimen sequenced was peripheral blood mononuclear cells. The covered CDR3 bases are TGCAGTGCCAACCCCATGGGACTAGCGGTGCCCACAGATACG. Translation: CSANPMGLAVPTDT. The entire CDR3 protein reads CSANPMGLAVPTDTQYF.